The T cell receptor (beta chain) described here comes from a study of CD8+ T cells in alopecia areata. Peripheral blood, together with lesional scalp punch biopsies, was collected from alopecia areata patients. The sequencing template was cDNA reverse transcribed from extracted RNA. Profiled with immunoSEQ multiplex PCR; TCRdb holds only in-frame clones, not every one. The sample holds roughly 15,000 clones, 45% to 65% seen once. Per germline, CDR1 SGHRS and CDR2 YFSETQ. V dropped 6 bases and J dropped 2 bases, with 15 bases sitting between them. This CDR3 contains 14 residues. The TCR comes from a human donor with alopecia areata. Sequencing was done on a sample of skin. The chain is built from TRBV5-1 and TRBJ2-7; D may be TRBD2 (6 bases). The CDR3 reads CASTQNLATYEQYF. CDR3 DNA: TGCGCCAGCACACAGAACCTAGCGACCTACGAGCAGTACTTC.